This T cell receptor beta chain was retrieved from a study of graft-versus-host responses after intestinal transplantation. Regarding the study as a whole: Early post-transplant HvG declines tracked with peak circulating GvH clone levels.

The CDR3 consists of 16 residues. CDR1 and CDR2 (germline): MGHRA, YSYEKL. About this clone itself: Antigen: not known. An end of the junction does not agree with germline; a read error may underlie this.

The protocol was immunoSEQ multiplex PCR, while the TCRdb copy is restricted to in-frame clones and leaves out a portion. The sample holds roughly 5,000 clones, 70% to 85% seen once. The origin of this receptor is a human patient who received an intestinal transplant, so some T cells may come from the graft donor. The chain couples TRBV4-1 to TRBJ2-1; possibly TRBD1 for D (5 bases). The source material was PBMCs, sampled 300 to 340 days after intestinal transplant. CDR3 loop: CASSQGAGFTYNEQFF. CDR3 nucleotides: TGCGCCAGCAGTCAAGGGGCAGGTTTCACCTACAATGAGCAGTTCTTC.